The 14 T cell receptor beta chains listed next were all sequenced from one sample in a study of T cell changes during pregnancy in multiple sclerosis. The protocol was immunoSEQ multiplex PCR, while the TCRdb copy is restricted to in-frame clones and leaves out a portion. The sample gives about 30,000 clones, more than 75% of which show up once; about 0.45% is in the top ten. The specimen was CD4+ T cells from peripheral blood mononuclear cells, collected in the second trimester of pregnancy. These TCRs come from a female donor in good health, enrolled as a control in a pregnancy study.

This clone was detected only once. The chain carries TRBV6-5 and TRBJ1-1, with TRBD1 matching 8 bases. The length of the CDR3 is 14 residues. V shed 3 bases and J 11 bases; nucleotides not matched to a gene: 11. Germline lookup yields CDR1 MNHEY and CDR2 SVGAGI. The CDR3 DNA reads TGTGCCAGCAGTTATACAGGGGGGAGCACCGGGGCTTTCTTT. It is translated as CASSYTGGSTGAFF.

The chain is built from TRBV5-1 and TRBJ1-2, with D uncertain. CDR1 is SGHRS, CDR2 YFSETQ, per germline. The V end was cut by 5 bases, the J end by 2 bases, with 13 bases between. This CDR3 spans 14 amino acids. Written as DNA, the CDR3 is TGCGCCAGCAGTTGGGAGGGCCTAAACTATGGCTACACCTTC. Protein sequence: CASSWEGLNYGYTF.

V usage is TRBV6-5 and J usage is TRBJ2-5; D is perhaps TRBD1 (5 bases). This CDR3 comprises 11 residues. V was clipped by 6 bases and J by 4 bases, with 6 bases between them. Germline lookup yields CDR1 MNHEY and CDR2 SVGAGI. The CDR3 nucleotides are TGTGCCAGCAGCCAGGGAGAGACCCAGTACTTC. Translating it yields CASSQGETQYF.

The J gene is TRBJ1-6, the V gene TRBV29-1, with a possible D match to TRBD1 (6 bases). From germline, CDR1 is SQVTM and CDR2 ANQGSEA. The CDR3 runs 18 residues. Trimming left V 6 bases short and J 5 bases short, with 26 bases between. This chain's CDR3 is CSVPTQGYERPNNSPLHF. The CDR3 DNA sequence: TGCAGCGTACCAACCCAGGGGTATGAACGACCGAATAATTCACCCCTCCACTTT.

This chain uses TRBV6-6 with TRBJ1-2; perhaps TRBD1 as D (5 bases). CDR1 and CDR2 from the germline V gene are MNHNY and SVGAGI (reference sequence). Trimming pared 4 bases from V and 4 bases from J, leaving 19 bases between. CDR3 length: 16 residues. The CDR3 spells CASSSGTRGGGYGYTF. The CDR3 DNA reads TGTGCCAGCAGTTCAGGGACGAGGGGCGGGGGCTATGGCTACACCTTC.

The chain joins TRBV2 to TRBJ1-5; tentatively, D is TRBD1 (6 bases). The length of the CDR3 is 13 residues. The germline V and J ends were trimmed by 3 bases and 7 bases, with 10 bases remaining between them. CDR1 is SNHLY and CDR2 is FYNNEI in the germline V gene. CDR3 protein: CASSEGARQPQHF. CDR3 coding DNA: TGTGCCAGCAGTGAGGGGGCTCGGCAGCCCCAGCATTTT.

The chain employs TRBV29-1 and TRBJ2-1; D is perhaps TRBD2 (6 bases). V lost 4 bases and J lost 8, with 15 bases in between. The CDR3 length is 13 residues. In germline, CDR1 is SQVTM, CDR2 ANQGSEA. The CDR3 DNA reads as TGCAGCGTTGGTGTTCGCGGGAAGGATGAGCAGTTCTTC. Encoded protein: CSVGVRGKDEQFF.

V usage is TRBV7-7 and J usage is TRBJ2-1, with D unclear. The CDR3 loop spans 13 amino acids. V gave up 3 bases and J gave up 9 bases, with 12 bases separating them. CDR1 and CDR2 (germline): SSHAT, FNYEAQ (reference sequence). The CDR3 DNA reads TGTGCCAGCAGCTTTGCGCCGACTGCTGAGCAGTTCTTC. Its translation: CASSFAPTAEQFF.

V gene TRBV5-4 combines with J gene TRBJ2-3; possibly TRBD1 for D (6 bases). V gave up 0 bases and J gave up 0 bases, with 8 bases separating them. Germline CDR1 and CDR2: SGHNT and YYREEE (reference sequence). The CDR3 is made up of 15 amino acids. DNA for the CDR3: TGTGCCAGCAGCTTGGGGCAGGGGAGCACAGATACGCAGTATTTT. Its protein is CASSLGQGSTDTQYF.

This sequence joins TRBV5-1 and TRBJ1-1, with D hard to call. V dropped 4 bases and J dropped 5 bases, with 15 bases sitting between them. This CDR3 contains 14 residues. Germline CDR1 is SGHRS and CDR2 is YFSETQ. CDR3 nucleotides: TGCGCCAGCAGCCCCGTGGAGGGCGGAACTGAAGCTTTCTTT. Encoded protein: CASSPVEGGTEAFF.

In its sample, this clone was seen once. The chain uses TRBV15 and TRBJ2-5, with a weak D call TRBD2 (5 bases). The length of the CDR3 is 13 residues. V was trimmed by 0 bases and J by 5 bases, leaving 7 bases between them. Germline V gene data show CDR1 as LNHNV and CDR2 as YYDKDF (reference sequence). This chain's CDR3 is CATSRDSEETQYF. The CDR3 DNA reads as TGTGCCACCAGCAGAGATAGCGAGGAGACCCAGTACTTC.

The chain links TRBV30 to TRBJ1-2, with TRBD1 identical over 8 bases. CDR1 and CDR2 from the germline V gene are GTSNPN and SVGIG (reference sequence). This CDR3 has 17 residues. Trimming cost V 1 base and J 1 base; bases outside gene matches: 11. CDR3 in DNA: TGTGCCTGGAGTGCCAAACCCTGGGACAGGAGTAACTATGGCTACACCTTC. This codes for CAWSAKPWDRSNYGYTF.

As DNA, the CDR3 is TGTGCCAGTAGTAAGTTGGACAGGACTCCAGGGTATGGCTACACCTTC. It is translated as CASSKLDRTPGYGYTF. The chain joins TRBV19 to TRBJ1-2, with 7 bases aligning to TRBD1. This CDR3 region has 16 residues. The V gene's germline CDR1 is LNHDA and CDR2 SQIVND (reference sequence). V lost 4 bases and J lost 5; bases outside the gene matches: 13.

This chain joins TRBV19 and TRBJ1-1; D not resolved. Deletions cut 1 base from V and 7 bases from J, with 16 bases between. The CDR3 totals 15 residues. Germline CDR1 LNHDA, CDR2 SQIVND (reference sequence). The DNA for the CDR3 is TGTGCCAGTAGTATAGGGGCGCTCAGTTCTTATGAAGCTTTCTTT. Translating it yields CASSIGALSSYEAFF.